This T cell receptor beta chain came from a study of cytomegalovirus exposure and HLA in healthy donors. Overall study context: The Caucasian-associated ancestry cluster contained about 80% of the approximately 400 genotyped donors.

The count of this clone is one. What it recognizes is unknown. The PCR contained 60 Vbeta and 13 Jbeta primers. Profiling relied on immunoSEQ multiplex PCR, and the TCRdb table lists in-frame clones only, not all of them. Of around 160,000 clones listed, around two thirds are singletons. Per the germline V gene, CDR1 is SGHRS and CDR2 is YFSETQ. The J segment lost 1 base and the V segment lost 4 bases, leaving 3 bases of the junction unmatched. This CDR3 spans 15 amino acids. Findings and limits, study-wide: Later examination showed HLA-associated TCR beta chains had greater clonal expansion than equally common others. Most subjects had HLA-A and HLA-B alleles reportedly predicted accurately by TCR beta sequences. Researchers left out some V segments, among them TRBV6-2 and TRBV6-3, as indistinguishable.

V usage is TRBV5-1 and J usage is TRBJ1-2; TRBD1 agrees at 11 bases. Material for sequencing was PBMCs. This TCR was recovered from a man aged 50 to 59 in good health and CMV-seronegative. CDR3 region: CASSPGTGGNYGYTF. In DNA, the CDR3 is TGCGCCAGCAGCCCCGGGACAGGGGGTAACTATGGCTACACCTTC.